This T cell receptor (beta chain) was sequenced during a study of shared clonotypes between healthy human individuals. V was shortened by 1 base and J by 6 bases, with 18 bases between the two germline ends. The CDR3 is 16 residues long. CDR1 is SQVTM and CDR2 is ANQGSEA in the germline V gene. Measured with immunoSEQ multiplex PCR; TCRdb has only the in-frame clones, and not every one. Of about 2,500,000 clones listed, around 94% are singletons. This TCR came from a man aged 18 to 29 in good health. Sequences were obtained from naive CD4+ T cells sorted from blood. Documented subset: CD45RA+ positively selected. This chain uses TRBV29-1 with TRBJ2-2, with D tentatively TRBD1 or TRBD2 (5 bases each). CDR3 sequence reads: CSVEGGRELGAGELFF. The CDR3 bases are TGCAGCGTTGAAGGAGGCAGGGAGCTGGGAGCCGGGGAGCTGTTTTTT.